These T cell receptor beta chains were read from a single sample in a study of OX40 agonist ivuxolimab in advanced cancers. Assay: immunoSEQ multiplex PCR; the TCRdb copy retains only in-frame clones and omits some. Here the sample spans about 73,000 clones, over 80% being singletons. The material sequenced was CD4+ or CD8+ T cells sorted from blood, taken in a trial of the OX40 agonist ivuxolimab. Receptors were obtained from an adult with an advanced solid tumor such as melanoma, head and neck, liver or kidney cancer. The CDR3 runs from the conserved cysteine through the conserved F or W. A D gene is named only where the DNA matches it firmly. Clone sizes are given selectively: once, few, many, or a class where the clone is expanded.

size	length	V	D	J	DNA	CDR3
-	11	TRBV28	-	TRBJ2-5	TGTGCCAGCAGTTTATTGACAACCCAGTACTTC	CASSLLTTQYF
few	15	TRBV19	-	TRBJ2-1	TGTGCCAGTAGTATAGTTGCGAAGCAGTACAATGAGCAGTTCTTC	CASSIVAKQYNEQFF
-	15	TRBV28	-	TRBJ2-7	TGTGCCAGCAGGGACGGCTCCGGCCCCTCCTACGAGCAGTACTTC	CASRDGSGPSYEQYF
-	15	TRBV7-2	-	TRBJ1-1	TGTGCCAGCAGTCTCCATGGGGGGCGGAACACTGAAGCTTTCTTT	CASSLHGGRNTEAFF
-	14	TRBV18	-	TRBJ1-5	TGTGCCAGCTCACCATTGGGGGACAATCAGCCCCAGCATTTT	CASSPLGDNQPQHF
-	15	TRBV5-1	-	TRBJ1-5	TGCGCCAGCAGCTTGGATGGGGGAAACAATCAGCCCCAGCATTTT	CASSLDGGNNQPQHF
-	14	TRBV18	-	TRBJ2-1	TGTGCCAGCTCACCAGAACTTTTATACAATGAGCAGTTCTTC	CASSPELLYNEQFF
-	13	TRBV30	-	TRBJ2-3	TGTGCCTGGAGGACACGCGGGACAGATACGCAGTATTTT	CAWRTRGTDTQYF
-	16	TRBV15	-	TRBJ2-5	TGTGCCACCAGCAGAGGGCGCTGGGAGGTTCAAGAGACCCAGTACTTC	CATSRGRWEVQETQYF
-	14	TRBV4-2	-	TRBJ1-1	TGTGCCAGCAGCCAAGGCGGGCTGAACACTGAAGCTTTCTTT	CASSQGGLNTEAFF
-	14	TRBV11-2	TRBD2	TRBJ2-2	TGTGCCAGCAGCCAACAGCGGGAGGTCGGGGAGCTGTTTTTT	CASSQQREVGELFF
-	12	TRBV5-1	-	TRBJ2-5	TGCGCCAGCAGCGCCAACCAAGAGACCCAGTACTTC	CASSANQETQYF
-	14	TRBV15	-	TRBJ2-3	TGTGCCACCAGCCCTCCGGGGGTCTCAGATACGCAGTATTTT	CATSPPGVSDTQYF
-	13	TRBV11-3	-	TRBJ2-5	TGTGCCAGCAGCCGGGACACCCAAGAGACCCAGTACTTC	CASSRDTQETQYF